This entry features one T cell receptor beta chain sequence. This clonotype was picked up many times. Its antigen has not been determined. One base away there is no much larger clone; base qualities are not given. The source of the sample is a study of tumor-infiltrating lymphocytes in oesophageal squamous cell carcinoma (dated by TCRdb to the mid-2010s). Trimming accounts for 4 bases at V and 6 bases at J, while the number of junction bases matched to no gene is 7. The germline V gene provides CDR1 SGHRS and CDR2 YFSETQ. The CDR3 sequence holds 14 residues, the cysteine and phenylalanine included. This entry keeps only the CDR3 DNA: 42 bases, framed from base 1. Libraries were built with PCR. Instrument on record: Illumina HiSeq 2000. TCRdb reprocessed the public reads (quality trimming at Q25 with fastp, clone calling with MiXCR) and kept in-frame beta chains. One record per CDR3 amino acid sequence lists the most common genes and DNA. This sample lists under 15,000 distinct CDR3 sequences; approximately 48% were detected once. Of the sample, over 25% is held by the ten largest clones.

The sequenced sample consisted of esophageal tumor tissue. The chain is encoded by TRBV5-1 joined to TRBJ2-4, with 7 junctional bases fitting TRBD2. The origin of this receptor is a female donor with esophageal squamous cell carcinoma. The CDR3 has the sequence CASSQGGGANIQYF. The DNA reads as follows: TGCGCCAGCAGCCAGGGCGGGGGAGCAAACATTCAGTACTTC. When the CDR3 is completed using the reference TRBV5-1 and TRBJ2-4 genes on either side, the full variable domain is KAGVTQTPRYLIKTRGQQVTLSCSPISGHRSVSWYQQTPGQGLQFLFEYFSETQRNKGNFPGRFSGRQFSNSRSEMNVSTLELGDSALYLCASSQGGGANIQYFGAGTRLSVL.